The rows below give T cell receptor beta chains drawn from one sample of a study. MiXCR, applied by TCRdb to the RT-PCR reads, yields one record per CDR3 protein. The sample carries about 680,000 distinct CDR3 sequences, more than 13% recorded once. The sample consisted of memory CD4+ T cells from blood. All receptors derive from a female donor in good health, serving as a healthy control. CDR3s include the opening cysteine and the closing phenylalanine or tryptophan. A D gene is named only where the DNA matches it firmly. Clone size is shown for a subset of rows, as once, few, many or a class of expanded clone.

abundance,v_gene,d_gene,j_gene,CDR3aa,CDR3nt
few,TRBV3-1,NA,TRBJ1-2,CASSQGQWGYTF,TGTGCCAGCAGCCAAGGACAATGGGGCTACACCTTC
few,TRBV10-3,TRBD1,TRBJ1-4,CAIGDRDRGEKLFF,TGTGCCATCGGCGACCGGGACAGGGGAGAAAAACTGTTTTTT
few,TRBV7-3,NA,TRBJ2-6,CASSLTRTGANVLTF,TGTGCCAGCAGCTTAACGCGGACTGGGGCCAACGTCCTGACTTTC
few,TRBV6-2/TRBV6-3,TRBD2,TRBJ2-7,CASRTSGPYEQYF,TGTGCCAGCCGGACTAGCGGGCCGTACGAGCAGTACTTC
many,TRBV7-2,NA,TRBJ1-1,CASSLRVGNTEAFF,TGTGCCAGCAGCTTACGGGTAGGAAACACTGAAGCTTTCTTT
many,TRBV28,NA,TRBJ2-7,CASSRGDTLYEQYF,TGTGCCAGCAGCCGCGGGGACACATTGTACGAGCAGTACTTC
many,TRBV7-3,NA,TRBJ2-1,CASSLMGNWNEQFF,TGTGCCAGCAGCTTAATGGGGAACTGGAATGAGCAGTTCTTC
few,TRBV27,NA,TRBJ2-7,CASSFFREPRPPSYEQYF,TGTGCCAGCAGTTTCTTTCGGGAGCCTAGACCCCCCTCCTACGAGCAGTACTTC
many,TRBV6-5,TRBD2,TRBJ2-1,CASSTASGKVNEQFF,TGTGCCAGCAGCACGGCTAGCGGGAAAGTGAATGAGCAGTTCTTC
NA,TRBV3-1,NA,TRBJ1-3,CASRTTGTSGNTIYF,TGTGCCAGCAGAACAACAGGGACCTCTGGAAACACCATATATTTT
many,TRBV15,TRBD1,TRBJ1-2,CATSNQGGGIGYTF,TGTGCCACCAGCAACCAGGGGGGAGGAATTGGCTACACCTTC
many,TRBV20-1,TRBD2,TRBJ2-6,CSASRLAGFSGANVLTF,TGCAGTGCTTCTAGACTAGCGGGATTCTCTGGGGCCAACGTCCTGACTTTC
many,TRBV6-6,NA,TRBJ2-2,CALAGPYTGELFF,TGTGCCCTCGCGGGACCTTACACCGGGGAGCTGTTTTTT
few,TRBV5-1,TRBD2,TRBJ2-5,CASSLALAGSQETQYF,TGCGCCAGCAGCTTGGCACTAGCGGGAAGCCAAGAGACCCAGTACTTC
NA,TRBV12-3/TRBV12-4,TRBD1,TRBJ2-5,CASKTPGQGARETQYF,TGTGCCAGCAAAACTCCGGGACAGGGGGCGAGGGAGACCCAGTACTTC
few,TRBV5-5,NA,TRBJ1-3,CASSLHWSSGNTIYF,TGTGCCAGCAGCCTTCACTGGAGCTCTGGAAACACCATATATTTT
many,TRBV13,TRBD1,TRBJ1-2,CASSARQGLNYGYTF,TGTGCCAGCAGCGCCCGACAGGGGCTAAACTATGGCTACACCTTC
few,TRBV28,NA,TRBJ2-7,CASSPAPHSKSSYEQYF,TGTGCCAGCAGCCCAGCCCCCCACAGTAAAAGCTCCTACGAGCAGTACTTC
few,TRBV4-3,TRBD1,TRBJ2-1,CASRSEPGQGYNEQFF,TGCGCCAGCAGATCTGAACCGGGACAGGGTTACAATGAGCAGTTCTTC
NA,TRBV5-1,TRBD1,TRBJ2-2,CASSRLGQCSGELFF,TGCGCCAGCAGTCGTTTGGGACAGTGCTCCGGGGAGCTGTTTTTT
many,TRBV29-1,TRBD1,TRBJ2-2,CSVERTGVTGELFF,TGCAGCGTTGAACGGACAGGGGTAACCGGGGAGCTGTTTTTT
NA,TRBV6-5,NA,TRBJ1-5,CASSYSWQGGNQPQHF,TGTGCCAGCAGTTACTCGTGGCAGGGTGGCAATCAGCCCCAGCATTTT
many,TRBV20-1,NA,TRBJ1-1,CSAISTPEAFF,TGCAGTGCTATTTCGACGCCTGAAGCTTTCTTT
NA,TRBV18,TRBD1,TRBJ1-1,CASSVGHRGRGSYTAFF,TGTGCCAGCTCAGTCGGGCACAGGGGGCGCGGGTCGTACACCGCTTTCTTT
NA,TRBV28,NA,TRBJ1-4,CASSSPVRGGEKLFF,TGTGCCAGCAGTTCTCCCGTCAGGGGAGGGGAAAAACTGTTTTTT
NA,TRBV12-5,NA,TRBJ1-1,CASGLEDSEAFF,TGTGCTAGTGGTTTGGAGGACAGTGAAGCTTTCTTT
NA,TRBV7-9,TRBD1,TRBJ1-2,CASSPGQGRAFIYGYTF,TGTGCCAGCAGCCCGGGACAGGGGCGCGCGTTTATCTATGGCTACACCTTC
NA,TRBV20-1,NA,TRBJ2-3,CSAPPGGTYTDTQYF,TGCAGTGCCCCTCCAGGGGGGACCTACACAGATACGCAGTATTTT
NA,TRBV7-6,TRBD1,TRBJ2-2,CASSFQGAGTGELFF,TGTGCCAGCAGCTTCCAGGGGGCCGGCACCGGGGAGCTGTTTTTT
NA,TRBV20-1,TRBD2,TRBJ2-1,CSASGGSNEQFF,TGCAGTGCTAGCGGGGGGAGCAATGAGCAGTTCTTC
few,TRBV7-3,NA,TRBJ2-1,CASSLMVTTTNEQFF,TGTGCCAGCAGCTTAATGGTGACTACCACCAATGAGCAGTTCTTC
many,TRBV5-1,NA,TRBJ2-7,CASSPAGRVYEQYF,TGCGCCAGCAGCCCGGCGGGCCGAGTCTACGAGCAGTACTTC
few,TRBV29-1,NA,TRBJ2-5,CSVNLVRETQYF,TGCAGCGTTAATCTGGTTCGAGAGACCCAGTACTTC
NA,TRBV12-3/TRBV12-4,NA,TRBJ2-2,CASISGARTGELFF,TGTGCCAGCATCTCGGGAGCCCGGACCGGGGAGCTGTTTTTT
few,TRBV20-1,NA,TRBJ2-4,CSARVSSGSNIQYF,TGCAGTGCTAGAGTATCGTCAGGATCAAACATTCAGTACTTC
few,TRBV19,NA,TRBJ2-4,CASSIAPATGRLVKNIQYF,TGTGCCAGTAGTATAGCCCCTGCGACAGGGAGGCTAGTCAAAAACATTCAGTACTTC
many,TRBV20-1,NA,TRBJ1-2,CSARISQSTYGYTF,TGCAGTGCTAGAATAAGTCAGTCAACCTATGGCTACACCTTC
many,TRBV6-5,NA,TRBJ1-1,CASKGPNTEAFF,TGTGCCAGCAAAGGACCGAACACTGAAGCTTTCTTT
NA,TRBV12-3/TRBV12-4,NA,TRBJ1-5,CASSPGMSNQPQHF,TGTGCCAGCAGCCCAGGGATGAGCAATCAGCCCCAGCATTTT
many,TRBV5-1,NA,TRBJ2-7,CASSLRPVDYEQYF,TGCGCCAGCAGCTTACGCCCCGTGGACTACGAGCAGTACTTC
NA,TRBV20-1,TRBD2,TRBJ2-2,CSASWGGRFGELFF,TGCAGTGCTAGCTGGGGCGGGAGGTTCGGGGAGCTGTTTTTT
many,TRBV20-1,NA,TRBJ2-3,CSARDRPDTQYF,TGCAGTGCAAGGGACCGCCCAGATACGCAGTATTTT
NA,TRBV4-1,NA,TRBJ1-1,CASSPQFGVMGEAFF,TGCGCCAGCAGCCCCCAATTCGGGGTTATGGGTGAAGCTTTCTTT
NA,TRBV20-1,NA,TRBJ1-5,CSAIEGRTVQPQHF,TGCAGTGCTATAGAGGGGCGGACAGTTCAGCCCCAGCATTTT
few,TRBV7-2,NA,TRBJ2-1,CASTRRGGADNEQFF,TGTGCCAGCACCCGGAGGGGGGGGGCTGACAATGAGCAGTTCTTC
many,TRBV5-1,NA,TRBJ2-3,CASSFAGTRTDTQYF,TGCGCCAGCAGCTTTGCGGGGACCCGCACAGATACGCAGTATTTT
many,TRBV20-1,TRBD1,TRBJ2-7,CSAPGQGAYEQYF,TGCAGTGCCCCCGGACAGGGGGCCTACGAGCAGTACTTC
few,TRBV6-5,TRBD1,TRBJ2-7,CASSYSAPTGGSYEQYF,TGTGCCAGCAGTTACTCGGCTCCGACAGGGGGGTCCTACGAGCAGTACTTC